The source of this T cell receptor beta chain is a study of blood T cell repertoires in COVID-19. Study details: Samples came from the United States, Italy and Spain, spanning acute and convalescent COVID-19. Sample material is recorded as cDNA or gDNA derived from T cells, B-cell-depleted T cells, or PBMCs.

Germline-derived CDR1 and CDR2 are LNHDA and SQIVND (reference sequence). Trimming pared 5 bases from V and 4 bases from J, leaving 21 bases between. CDR3 length: 17 amino acids. Authors' data handling: Estimation of nucleated cell counts was performed using reference gene primer amplification. The repertoire was sequenced with immunoSEQ multiplex PCR; TCRdb's copy has only in-frame clones and lacks some. That table furnishes V, J and clone size, whereas the DNA furnished D and trimming. This sample has about 34,000 clones, with roughly 91% found just once. What was sequenced was peripheral blood. The chain joins TRBV19 to TRBJ1-5; D gene ambiguous. This receptor was taken from an elderly man with acute or convalescent COVID-19. DNA of the CDR3: TGTGCCAGTAGTCCACCGGGCCAGCGGAAGCTTAATCAGCCCCAGCATTTT. Its translation: CASSPPGQRKLNQPQHF.